Each of the 13 T cell receptor beta chains below was sequenced from the same sample in a study of T cell responses to AZD1222 COVID-19 vaccine. The table came from immunoSEQ multiplex PCR; TCRdb's copy has only in-frame clones and leaves some out. The sample records approximately 150,000 clones, roughly 90% being singletons. The sequences come from peripheral blood, collected 28 days after the second AZD1222 dose. The origin of the receptors is an adult who received the AZD1222 COVID-19 vaccine.

For the CDR3, the DNA is TGTGCCAGTAGTATCATAGGACAGGCCGACTCTGGAAACACCATATATTTT. Protein sequence: CASSIIGQADSGNTIYF. J is TRBJ1-3 and V is TRBV19; 7 positions match TRBD1. There are 17 residues in the CDR3. CDR1 and CDR2 from the germline V gene are LNHDA and SQIVND (reference sequence). Trimming at V came to 3 bases and at J to 0 bases, leaving 8 bases not matched to a gene.

The V call is TRBV18, the J call TRBJ1-1; D not certain. Per germline, CDR1 KGHSH and CDR2 LQKENI. Trimming cost V 3 bases and J 1 base, with 12 bases left between them. The CDR3 has 15 amino acids. CDR3 bases: TGTGCCAGCTCACCCACTCTGGACCAGAACACTGAAGCTTTCTTT. It encodes CASSPTLDQNTEAFF. The variable domain in full, completed from reference TRBV18 and TRBJ1-1, reads NAGVMQNPRHLVRRRGQEARLRCSPMKGHSHVYWYRQLPEEGLKFMVYLQKENIIDESGMPKERFSAEFPKEGPSILRIQQVVRGDSAAYFCASSPTLDQNTEAFFGQGTRLTVV.

The rearrangement links TRBV7-9 to TRBJ1-1, with unresolved D. Germline CDR1 and CDR2: SEHNR and FQNEAQ (reference sequence). The V and J ends lost 5 bases and 6 bases respectively, with 10 bases between them. The CDR3 consists of 12 residues. CDR3 coding DNA: TGTGCCAGCAGCCCCCCGGAGGCTGAAGCTTTCTTT. It codes for CASSPPEAEAFF. Complete variable domain (other parts from reference TRBV7-9 and TRBJ1-1): DTGVSQNPRHKITKRGQNVTFRCDPISEHNRLYWYRQTLGQGPEFLTYFQNEAQLEKSRLLSDRFSAERPKGSFSTLEIQRTEQGDSAMYLCASSPPEAEAFFGQGTRLTVV.

The J gene is TRBJ2-1, the V gene TRBV19; D perhaps matches TRBD1 (6 bases). Germline CDR1 and CDR2: LNHDA and SQIVND (reference sequence). This CDR3 has 16 residues. Trimming cost V 5 bases and J 5 bases, with 19 bases left between them. The CDR3 DNA follows: TGTGCCAGTAGTCCGCGGACAGCCGCCTGGGACAATGAGCAGTTCTTC. As protein: CASSPRTAAWDNEQFF. The entire variable domain, with the rest obtained from reference TRBV19 and TRBJ2-1, is as follows: DGGITQSPKYLFRKEGQNVTLSCEQNLNHDAMYWYRQDPGQGLRLIYYSQIVNDFQKGDIAEGYSVSREKKESFPLTVTSAQKNPTAFYLCASSPRTAAWDNEQFFGPGTRLTVL.

The chain uses TRBV10-3 and TRBJ2-7, with 8 positions matching TRBD1. CDR1 and CDR2 from the germline V gene are ENHRY and SYGVKD. The CDR3 contains 16 residues. J was trimmed by 3 bases and V by 3 bases; bases with no gene match: 10. The CDR3: CAISEANRDRSYEQYF. In DNA form, the CDR3 reads TGTGCCATCAGTGAAGCGAACCGGGACAGGAGCTACGAGCAGTACTTC.

This chain uses TRBV5-1 with TRBJ1-2; D remains unclear. The V end was cut by 2 bases, the J end by 3 bases, with 14 bases between. Germline CDR1 reads SGHRS; CDR2 reads YFSETQ. This CDR3 has 15 amino acids. The CDR3 DNA sequence: TGCGCCAGCAGCTTAGGCTCAACTTCAGACTATGGCTACACCTTC. Amino acids: CASSLGSTSDYGYTF.

V gene TRBV19 combines with J gene TRBJ2-1, with 15 bases matching TRBD2. V gave up 5 bases and J gave up 3 bases; unmatched junction bases: 5. The CDR3 sequence is 17 residues long. Per germline, CDR1 LNHDA and CDR2 SQIVND (reference sequence). The CDR3: CASSRGLAGGLYNEQFF. The CDR3, as DNA: TGTGCCAGTAGTCGGGGACTAGCGGGAGGCCTCTACAATGAGCAGTTCTTC.

This chain connects TRBV5-1 to TRBJ1-1; TRBD1 agrees at 11 bases. CDR3 length equals 15 residues. V trimming: 6 bases; J trimming: 4 bases; junction bases outside the gene matches: 8. From germline, CDR1 is SGHRS and CDR2 YFSETQ. CDR3 sequence reads: CASTQGQGAITEAFF. The CDR3 nucleotides are TGCGCCAGCACGCAAGGACAGGGGGCTATCACTGAAGCTTTCTTT.

The rearrangement uses TRBV6-4 and TRBJ2-2, with 12 bases identical to TRBD2. J gave up 6 bases and V 5 bases, and 4 bases lay outside the gene matches. Germline values: CDR1 MRHNA, CDR2 SNTAGT. The CDR3 consists of 15 residues. CDR3 nucleotide sequence: TGTGCCAGCAGTAGACTAGCGGGAGACGCCGGGGAGCTGTTTTTT. Amino acid sequence: CASSRLAGDAGELFF.

The V gene is TRBV29-1, the J gene TRBJ1-1; unclear D gene. The CDR3 runs to 11 residues. The V gene lost 7 bases and the J gene lost 1 base, with 7 bases spanning the gap. Germline CDR1 and CDR2: SQVTM and ANQGSEA. Written as DNA, the CDR3 is TGCAGCGCCGCGGGGAACACTGAAGCTTTCTTT. The encoded protein is CSAAGNTEAFF.

This clone showed up just once. This chain links TRBV7-9 with TRBJ2-6; 8 bases match TRBD1. In germline, CDR1 is SEHNR, CDR2 FQNEAQ (reference sequence). The CDR3 is 16 amino acids. V lost 1 base, J lost 2 bases, and 1 base stayed unmatched. For the CDR3, the DNA is TGTGCCAGCAGCTTAGGGACAGGGACTGGGGCCAACGTCCTGACTTTC. Its protein is CASSLGTGTGANVLTF.

The V call is TRBV6-1, the J call TRBJ1-2, with D perhaps matching TRBD1 (6 bases). CDR3 length: 12 residues. Trimming removed 2 bases from V and 8 bases from J, with 9 bases in between. Looked up from germline, CDR1 is MNHNS and CDR2 is SASEGT. CDR3 amino acids: CASSEWRGGYTF. CDR3 DNA sequence: TGTGCCAGCAGTGAATGGAGGGGGGGCTACACCTTC.

Here the CDR3 DNA reads TGTGCCAGCAGCATTAGCGCCTCCAGGGAGTTCTTC. It encodes CASSISASREFF. This chain joins TRBV11-2 and TRBJ2-1; TRBD1 or TRBD2 may be the D gene (5 bases each). The germline V and J ends were trimmed by 5 bases and 14 bases, with 16 bases remaining between them. The germline V gene encodes CDR1 SGHAT and CDR2 FQNNGV. This CDR3 is 12 amino acids long.